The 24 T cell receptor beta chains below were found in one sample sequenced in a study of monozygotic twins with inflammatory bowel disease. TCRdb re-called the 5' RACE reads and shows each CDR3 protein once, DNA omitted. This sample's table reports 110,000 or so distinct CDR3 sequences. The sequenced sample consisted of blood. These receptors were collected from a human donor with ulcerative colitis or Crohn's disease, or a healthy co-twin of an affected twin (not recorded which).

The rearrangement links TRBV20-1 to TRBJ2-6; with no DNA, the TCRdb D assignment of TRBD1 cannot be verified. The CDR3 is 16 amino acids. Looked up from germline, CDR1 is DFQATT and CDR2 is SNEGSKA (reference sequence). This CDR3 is CSARGQGRPGANVLTF.

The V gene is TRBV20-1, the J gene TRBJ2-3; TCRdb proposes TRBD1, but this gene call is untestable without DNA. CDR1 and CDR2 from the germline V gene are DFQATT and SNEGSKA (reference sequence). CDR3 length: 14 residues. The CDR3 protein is CSAGGQSLTDTQYF.

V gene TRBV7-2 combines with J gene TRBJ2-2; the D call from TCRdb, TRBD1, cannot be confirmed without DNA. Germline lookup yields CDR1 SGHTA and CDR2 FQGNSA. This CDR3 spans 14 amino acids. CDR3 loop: CASSLGRGTGELFF.

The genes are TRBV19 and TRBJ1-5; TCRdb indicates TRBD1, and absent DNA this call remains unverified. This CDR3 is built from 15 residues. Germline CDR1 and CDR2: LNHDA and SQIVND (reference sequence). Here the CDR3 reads CASSTQGLSNQPQHF.

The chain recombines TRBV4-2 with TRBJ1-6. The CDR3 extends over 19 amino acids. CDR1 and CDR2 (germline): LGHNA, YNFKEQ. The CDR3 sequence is CASSHHLKARSSYNSPLHF.

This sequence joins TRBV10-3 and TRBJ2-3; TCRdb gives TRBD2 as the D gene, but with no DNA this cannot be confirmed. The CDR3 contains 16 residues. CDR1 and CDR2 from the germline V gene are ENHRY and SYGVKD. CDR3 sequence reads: CAISVFLAEQKGPRYF.

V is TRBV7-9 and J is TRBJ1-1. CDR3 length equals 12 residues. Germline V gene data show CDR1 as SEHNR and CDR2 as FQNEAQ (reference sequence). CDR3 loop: CASSFSAVGAFF.

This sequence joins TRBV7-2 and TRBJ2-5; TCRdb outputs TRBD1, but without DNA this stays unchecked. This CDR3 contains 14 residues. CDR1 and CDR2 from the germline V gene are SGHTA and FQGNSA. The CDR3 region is CASSHSGGTETQYF.

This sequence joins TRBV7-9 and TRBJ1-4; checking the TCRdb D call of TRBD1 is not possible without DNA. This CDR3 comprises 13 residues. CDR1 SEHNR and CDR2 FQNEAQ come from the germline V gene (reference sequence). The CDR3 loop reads CASSRGLNEKLFF.

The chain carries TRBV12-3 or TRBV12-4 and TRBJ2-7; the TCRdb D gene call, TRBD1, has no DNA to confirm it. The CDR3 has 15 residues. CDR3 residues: CASRAGTGGFGEQYF.

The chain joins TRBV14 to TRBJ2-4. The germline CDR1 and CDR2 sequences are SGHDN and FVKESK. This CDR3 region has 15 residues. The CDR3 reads CASSHRQLAKNIQYF. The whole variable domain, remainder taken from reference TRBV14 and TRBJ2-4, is EAGVTQFPSHSVIEKGQTVTLRCDPISGHDNLYWYRRVMGKEIKFLLHFVKESKQDESGMPNNRFLAERTGGTYSTLKVQPAELEDSGVYFCASSHRQLAKNIQYFGAGTRLSVL.

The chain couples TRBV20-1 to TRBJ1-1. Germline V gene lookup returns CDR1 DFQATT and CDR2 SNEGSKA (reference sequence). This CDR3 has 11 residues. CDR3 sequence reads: CSASLNYEAFF.

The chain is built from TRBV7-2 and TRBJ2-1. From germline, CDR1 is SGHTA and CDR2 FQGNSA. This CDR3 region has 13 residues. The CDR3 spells CASSLDLGNEQFF.

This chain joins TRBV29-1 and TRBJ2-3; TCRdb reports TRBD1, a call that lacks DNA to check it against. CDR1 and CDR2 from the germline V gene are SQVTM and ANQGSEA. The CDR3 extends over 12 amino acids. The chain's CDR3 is CSVLQGADTQYF.

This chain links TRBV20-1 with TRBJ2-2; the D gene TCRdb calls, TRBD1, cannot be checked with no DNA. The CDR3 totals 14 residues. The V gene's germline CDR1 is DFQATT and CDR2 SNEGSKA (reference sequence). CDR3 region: CSAEGDRGFGELFF.

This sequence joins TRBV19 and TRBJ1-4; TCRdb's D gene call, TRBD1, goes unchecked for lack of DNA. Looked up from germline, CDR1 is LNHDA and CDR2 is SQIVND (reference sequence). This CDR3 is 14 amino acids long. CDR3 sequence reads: CASSTGQGDEKLFF.

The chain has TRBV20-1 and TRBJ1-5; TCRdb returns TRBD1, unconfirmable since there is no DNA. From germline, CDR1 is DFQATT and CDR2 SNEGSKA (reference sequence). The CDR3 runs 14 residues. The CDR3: CSARVQGGNQPQHF.

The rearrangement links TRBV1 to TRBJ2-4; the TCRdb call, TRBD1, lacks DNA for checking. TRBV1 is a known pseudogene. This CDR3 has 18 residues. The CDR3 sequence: CTSSHHPRGQGAKNIQYF.

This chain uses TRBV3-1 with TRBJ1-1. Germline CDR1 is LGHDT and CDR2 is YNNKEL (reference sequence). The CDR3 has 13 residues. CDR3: CASSQDGLTEAFF.

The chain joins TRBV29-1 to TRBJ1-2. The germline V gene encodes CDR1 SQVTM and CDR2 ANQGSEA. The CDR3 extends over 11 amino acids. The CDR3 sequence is CSVRGFYGYTF.

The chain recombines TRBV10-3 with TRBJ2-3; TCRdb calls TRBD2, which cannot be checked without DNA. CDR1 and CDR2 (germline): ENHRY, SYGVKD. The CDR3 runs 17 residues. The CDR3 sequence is CAIMALAGGPSTDTQYF.

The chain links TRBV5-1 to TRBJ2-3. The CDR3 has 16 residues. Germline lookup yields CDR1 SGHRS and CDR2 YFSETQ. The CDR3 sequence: CASSSYARRVADTQYF.

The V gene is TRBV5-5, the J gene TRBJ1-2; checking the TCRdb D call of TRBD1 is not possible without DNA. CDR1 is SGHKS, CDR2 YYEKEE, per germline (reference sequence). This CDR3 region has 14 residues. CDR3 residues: CASSLGGGNYGYTF.

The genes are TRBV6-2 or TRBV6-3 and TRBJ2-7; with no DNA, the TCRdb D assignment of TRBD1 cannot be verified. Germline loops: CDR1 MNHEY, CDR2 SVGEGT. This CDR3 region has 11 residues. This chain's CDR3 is CASNDGGQQYF.